Following are 10 T cell receptor beta chains from one sample sequenced in a study of monozygotic twins with inflammatory bowel disease (dated by TCRdb to 2018 to 2020). To prepare the library, 5' RACE was applied. Reads for this sample came from an Illumina HiSeq 2500. Reprocessed by TCRdb, the reads give a single entry per CDR3 protein sequence, without DNA. This specimen's table enumerates 200,000 to 250,000 distinct CDR3 sequences. The biggest ten clones account for around 1.5% of the sample. The specimen was blood. Receptors were obtained from a human donor with ulcerative colitis or Crohn's disease, or a healthy co-twin of an affected twin (not recorded which).

The V call is TRBV12-3 or TRBV12-4, the J call TRBJ2-1. The CDR3 loop spans 17 amino acids. This chain's CDR3 is CASSFDFGGSSYNEQFF.

The chain employs TRBV20-1 and TRBJ1-1; TCRdb selects TRBD1, and the lack of DNA leaves this call unchecked. CDR3 length equals 13 residues. Germline loops: CDR1 DFQATT, CDR2 SNEGSKA (reference sequence). The chain's CDR3 is CSAPWRWETEAFF.

The rearrangement joins TRBV20-1 to TRBJ2-7; TCRdb gives TRBD1 as the D gene, but with no DNA this cannot be confirmed. The CDR3 contains 14 residues. The germline gives CDR1 DFQATT, CDR2 SNEGSKA (reference sequence). The CDR3 sequence: CSATRQGSTYEQYF.

The CDR3 protein is CASSLDSGLMNTEAFF. V gene TRBV5-6 combines with J gene TRBJ1-1. Per germline, CDR1 SGHDT and CDR2 YYEEEE. There are 16 residues in the CDR3.

This chain uses TRBV5-1 with TRBJ1-4. The CDR3 length is 14 residues. The V gene's germline CDR1 is SGHRS and CDR2 YFSETQ. CDR3 sequence reads: CASSLEQKNEKLFF.

The rearrangement uses TRBV2 and TRBJ1-1. This CDR3 comprises 13 residues. CDR1 and CDR2 from the germline V gene are SNHLY and FYNNEI. Here the CDR3 reads CASSELMGTEAFF.

The CDR3 region is CASSYSHNNSPLHF. J is TRBJ1-6 and V is TRBV6-5. The CDR3 consists of 14 residues. Germline V gene data show CDR1 as MNHEY and CDR2 as SVGAGI.

This chain links TRBV6-6 with TRBJ1-1; TCRdb lists TRBD1, though no DNA is available to test this call. The length of the CDR3 is 12 residues. CDR1 and CDR2 (germline): MNHNY, SVGAGI (reference sequence). The CDR3 loop is CASNRANTEAFF.

This chain's CDR3 is CASRPPGQGSKNIQYF. The chain uses TRBV6-1 and TRBJ2-4; the TCRdb D gene call, TRBD1, has no DNA to confirm it. CDR1 is MNHNS and CDR2 is SASEGT in the germline V gene. The CDR3 extends over 16 amino acids.

The V call is TRBV20-1, the J call TRBJ2-5; TCRdb returns TRBD1, unconfirmable since there is no DNA. In germline, CDR1 is DFQATT, CDR2 SNEGSKA (reference sequence). The length of the CDR3 is 17 residues. The CDR3 protein is CSARRLAGTEFPETQYF.